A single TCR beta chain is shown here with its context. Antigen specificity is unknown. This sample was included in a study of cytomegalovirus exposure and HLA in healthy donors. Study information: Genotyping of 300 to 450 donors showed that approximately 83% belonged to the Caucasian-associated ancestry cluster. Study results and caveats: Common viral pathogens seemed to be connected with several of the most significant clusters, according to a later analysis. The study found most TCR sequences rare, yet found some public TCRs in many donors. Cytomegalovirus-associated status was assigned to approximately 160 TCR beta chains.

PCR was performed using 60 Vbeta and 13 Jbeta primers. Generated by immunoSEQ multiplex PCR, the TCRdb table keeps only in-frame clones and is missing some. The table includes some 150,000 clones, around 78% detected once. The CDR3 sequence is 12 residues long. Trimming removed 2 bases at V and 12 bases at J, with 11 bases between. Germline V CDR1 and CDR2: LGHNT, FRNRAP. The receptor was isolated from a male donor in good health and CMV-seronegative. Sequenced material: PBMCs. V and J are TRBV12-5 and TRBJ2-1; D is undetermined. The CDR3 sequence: CASGLPQRGQFF. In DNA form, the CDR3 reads TGTGCTAGTGGTTTGCCCCAGAGAGGGCAGTTCTTC.